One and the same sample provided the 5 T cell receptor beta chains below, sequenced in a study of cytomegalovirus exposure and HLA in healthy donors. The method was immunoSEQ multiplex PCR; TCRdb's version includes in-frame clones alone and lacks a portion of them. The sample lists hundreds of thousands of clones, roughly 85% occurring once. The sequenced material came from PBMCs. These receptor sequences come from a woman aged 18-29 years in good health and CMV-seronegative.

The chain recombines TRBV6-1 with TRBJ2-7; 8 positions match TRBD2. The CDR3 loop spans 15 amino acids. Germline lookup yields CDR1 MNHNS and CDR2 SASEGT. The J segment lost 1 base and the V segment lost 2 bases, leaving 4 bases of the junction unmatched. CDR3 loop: CASSESGGASYEQYF. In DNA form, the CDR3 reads TGTGCCAGCAGTGAATCGGGGGGGGCTTCCTACGAGCAGTACTTC.

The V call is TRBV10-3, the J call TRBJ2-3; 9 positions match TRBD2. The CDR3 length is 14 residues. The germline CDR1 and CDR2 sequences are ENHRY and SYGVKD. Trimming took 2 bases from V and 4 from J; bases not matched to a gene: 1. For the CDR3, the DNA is TGTGCCATCAGTGAGGGACTAGCGTCAGATACGCAGTATTTT. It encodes CAISEGLASDTQYF.

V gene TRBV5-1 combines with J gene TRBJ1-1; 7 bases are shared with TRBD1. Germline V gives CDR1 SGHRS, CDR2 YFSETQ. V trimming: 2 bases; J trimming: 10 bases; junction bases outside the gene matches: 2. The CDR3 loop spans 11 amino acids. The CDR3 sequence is CASSFRDRAFF. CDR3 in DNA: TGCGCCAGCAGCTTCCGGGACAGAGCTTTCTTT.

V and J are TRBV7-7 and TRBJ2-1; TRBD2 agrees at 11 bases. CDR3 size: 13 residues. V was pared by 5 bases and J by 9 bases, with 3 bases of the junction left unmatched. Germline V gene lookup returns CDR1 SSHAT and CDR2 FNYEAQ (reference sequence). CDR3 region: CASSPGTSGEQFF. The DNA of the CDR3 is TGTGCCAGCAGCCCCGGGACTAGCGGTGAGCAGTTCTTC.

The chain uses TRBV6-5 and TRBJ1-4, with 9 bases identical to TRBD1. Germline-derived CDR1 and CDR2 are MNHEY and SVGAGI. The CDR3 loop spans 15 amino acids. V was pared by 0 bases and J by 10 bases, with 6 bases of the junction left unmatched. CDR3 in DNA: TGTGCCAGCAGTTACTCGACCAAGGACAGGGGAAAACTGTTTTTT. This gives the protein CASSYSTKDRGKLFF.